Presented here are 21 T cell receptor beta chains from one specimen sequenced in a study of response to subunit inactivated influenza vaccine (dated by TCRdb to the late 2010s). The method behind the library was RT-PCR. Sequencing instrument: Illumina HiSeq 2500. Using fastp trimming at Q25 and MiXCR clonotype assembly, TCRdb reanalyzed the public sequencing data and kept in-frame beta chains. A single entry per CDR3 protein holds the most common genes and DNA from its merged rows. A total of 800,000 or so distinct CDR3 sequences appear in this sample, 21% of them only once. The ten largest clones add up to roughly a tenth of the sample. Sequencing was performed on PBMCs from blood, taken roughly 5 days after vaccination. The receptors shown here come from a middle-aged man who received an inactivated influenza vaccine. Donor details come from another sample of the same person, matched by shared clones.

V is TRBV11-3 and J is TRBJ1-6; D gene ambiguous. CDR3 size: 14 residues. V lost 5 bases and J lost 9, with 14 bases in between. Germline CDR1 and CDR2: SGHNT and YENEEA. The DNA for the CDR3 is TGTGCCAGCAGCCGAGAGGCCTCTGGTTCACCCCTCCACTTT. It is translated as CASSREASGSPLHF. The variable domain in full, completed from reference TRBV11-3 and TRBJ1-6, reads EAGVVQSPRYKIIEKKQPVAFWCNPISGHNTLYWYLQNLGQGPELLIRYENEEAVDDSQLPKDRFSAERLKGVDSTLKIQPAELGDSAVYLCASSREASGSPLHFGNGTRLTVT.

V gene TRBV29-1 combines with J gene TRBJ1-1; D not certain. Germline V gene sequence: CDR1 SQVTM, CDR2 ANQGSEA. Between the trimmed V and J ends, which lost 2 bases and 1 base, there was a span of 8 bases. This CDR3 is 13 amino acids long. CDR3 sequence reads: CSVETNQNTEAFF. CDR3 DNA: TGCAGCGTTGAAACGAACCAGAACACTGAAGCTTTCTTT.

This clonotype came up many times. V gene TRBV29-1 combines with J gene TRBJ2-7; TRBD1 or TRBD2 may be the D gene (5 bases each). The CDR3 consists of 12 residues. Germline assignment: CDR1 SQVTM and CDR2 ANQGSEA. Deletions cut 7 bases from V and 2 bases from J, with 12 bases between. The CDR3 sequence: CSARDGPYEQYF. Written as DNA, the CDR3 is TGCAGCGCCAGGGACGGACCCTACGAGCAGTACTTC.

CDR3 coding DNA: TGTGCCAGCAGCCAAGATTCAGGACAGGTATACAATGAGCAGTTCTTC. Translating gives CASSQDSGQVYNEQFF. The rearrangement joins TRBV3-1 to TRBJ2-1; 7 bases map to TRBD1. The junction had 6 bases not matched to a gene; V was cut back by 0 bases and J by 4 bases. The CDR3 runs to 16 residues. The germline gives CDR1 LGHDT, CDR2 YNNKEL (reference sequence).

This chain joins TRBV10-3 and TRBJ2-7; 8 bases align to TRBD2. The CDR3 has 12 amino acids. Germline CDR1 is ENHRY and CDR2 is SYGVKD. The ends lost 9 bases at V and 1 base at J; junction bases unmatched: 2. As DNA, the CDR3 is TGTGCCATACGGGGGGGGTCCTACGAGCAGTACTTC. This gives the protein CAIRGGSYEQYF.

This clonotype occurred a few times. Germline and junction disagree at one end, which may indicate a read error. The chain is built from TRBV20-1 and TRBJ2-4; 7 nucleotides align to TRBD1. The CDR3 totals 13 residues. The germline V gene has CDR1 DFQATT and CDR2 SNEGSKA (reference sequence). As DNA, the CDR3 is TGCAGTGCTAAAGTGGGACAGAAAACCATTCAGTACTTC. This translates into CSAKVGQKTIQYF.

CDR3 in amino acids: CASSDSRSGNTIYF. The CDR3 bases are TGTGCCAGCAGTGACTCCCGCTCTGGAAACACCATATATTTT. The rearrangement links TRBV2 to TRBJ1-3, with no clear D. Per the germline V gene, CDR1 is SNHLY and CDR2 is FYNNEI. Trimming cost V 3 bases and J 0 bases, with 6 bases left between them. The CDR3 sequence is 14 residues long.

This clonotype occurred a few times. V gene TRBV2 combines with J gene TRBJ2-5, with unresolved D. V lost 4 bases and J lost 5, with 5 bases in between. Looked up from germline, CDR1 is SNHLY and CDR2 is FYNNEI. The length of the CDR3 is 11 residues. This CDR3 reads CASSVKETQYF. The CDR3 DNA sequence: TGTGCCAGCAGTGTTAAGGAGACCCAGTACTTC.

V and J are TRBV28 and TRBJ2-5; D tentatively reads TRBD1 or TRBD2 (5 bases each). CDR3 length: 14 residues. Germline V gene sequence: CDR1 MDHEN, CDR2 SYDVKM. V lost 5 bases and J lost 5, with 15 bases in between. The CDR3 protein is CASSPNQGGETQYF. The CDR3 region has the DNA TGTGCCAGCAGTCCGAATCAGGGCGGGGAGACCCAGTACTTC.

This clonotype has just a few counts. The chain joins TRBV20-1 to TRBJ2-7; maybe TRBD1 (6 bases). This CDR3 is built from 10 residues. Germline CDR1 and CDR2: DFQATT and SNEGSKA (reference sequence). Trimming cost V 4 bases and J 10 bases, with 11 bases left between them. CDR3 protein: CSAKGTRQYF. The CDR3 DNA sequence: TGCAGTGCTAAGGGGACACGTCAGTACTTC.

The rearrangement links TRBV3-1 to TRBJ2-7; 8 bases match TRBD1. The CDR3 totals 16 residues. Germline V gene sequence: CDR1 LGHDT, CDR2 YNNKEL (reference sequence). After removal of 1 base from V and 2 bases from J, the junction contained 7 bases not matched to a gene. CDR3 protein: CASSQGGRTGPYEQYF. The CDR3 DNA reads as TGTGCCAGCAGCCAAGGAGGTCGGACAGGGCCCTACGAGCAGTACTTC.

The rearrangement uses TRBV20-1 and TRBJ2-1, with 8 bases matching TRBD2. The length of the CDR3 is 15 residues. Germline CDR1 and CDR2: DFQATT and SNEGSKA (reference sequence). The trim removed 6 bases at V and 4 bases at J, leaving 11 bases unmatched. The CDR3 nucleotides read TGCAGTGCCGCACTAGCGGATCACGGGTACAATGAGCAGTTCTTC. This encodes CSAALADHGYNEQFF.

This clonotype was counted only a few times. The chain couples TRBV12-3 or TRBV12-4 to TRBJ2-1; 10 bases are a match to TRBD2. Germline trimming cut 6 bases from V and 7 bases from J; bases unmatched to any gene: 9. This CDR3 has 15 amino acids. CDR3 in DNA: TGTGCCAGCAGCAGCGAGCGGGGGGGCCGGAATGAGCAGTTCTTC. Protein: CASSSERGGRNEQFF.

This clonotype occurred a few times. The chain joins TRBV28 to TRBJ1-3, with D perhaps matching TRBD1 (5 bases). This CDR3 has 16 amino acids. V lost 7 bases and J lost 4, with 20 bases in between. The germline V gene encodes CDR1 MDHEN and CDR2 SYDVKM. The CDR3 is CASMEWSGREGNTIYF. DNA of the CDR3: TGTGCCAGCATGGAGTGGTCGGGCAGGGAGGGAAACACCATATATTTT.

In this sample, this clonotype turned up a few times. The CDR3 loop reads CASSREPPTGRTYEQYF. CDR3 nucleotide sequence: TGTGCCAGCAGCAGAGAACCCCCAACAGGCAGAACCTACGAGCAGTACTTC. This chain connects TRBV21-1 to TRBJ2-7; TRBD1, the D gene given by the table, was not confirmed from the DNA. TRBV21-1 is labeled a pseudogene. The CDR3 extends over 17 amino acids.

The sample holds a few counts of this clonotype. J is TRBJ1-6 and V is TRBV7-8, with D maybe TRBD1 (6 bases). Trimming removed 5 bases at V and 7 bases at J, with 18 bases between. This CDR3 has 16 residues. CDR1 is SGHVS and CDR2 is FQNEAQ in the germline V gene. CDR3 sequence reads: CASSLPGQRRNSPLHF. CDR3 sequence (DNA): TGTGCCAGCAGCCTCCCCGGACAGAGAAGAAATTCACCCCTCCACTTT.

This clonotype was seen a few times. One junction end does not reproduce the germline sequence, and a read error may be involved. This rearrangement joins TRBV19 to TRBJ1-1; no firm D call. The CDR3 sequence is 15 residues long. From germline, CDR1 is LNHDA and CDR2 SQIVND (reference sequence). The CDR3 DNA reads TGTGCCAGTAGTATAGTCGCTCGCTCGGCCACTGAATCTTTCTTT. It specifies CASSIVARSATESFF.

V is TRBV6-1 and J is TRBJ2-2, with 8 bases lining up with TRBD1. The CDR3 covers 15 residues. Trimming cost V 6 bases and J 7 bases; bases outside gene matches: 10. Germline assignment: CDR1 MNHNS and CDR2 SASEGT. Here the CDR3 DNA reads TGTGCCAGCAGACGTGGGACAGGAATGGTCGGGGAGCTGTTTTTT. This encodes CASRRGTGMVGELFF.

This chain links TRBV18 with TRBJ2-5; D gene uncertain. This CDR3 has 12 amino acids. CDR1 and CDR2 from the germline V gene are KGHSH and LQKENI. The germline V and J ends were trimmed by 8 bases and 4 bases, with 11 bases remaining between them. Here the CDR3 reads CASSPSLETQYF. As DNA, the CDR3 is TGTGCCAGCAGCCCCTCCCTAGAGACCCAGTACTTC.

This clonotype was detected a few times. The chain employs TRBV21-1 and TRBJ2-2; the table's D call of TRBD1 was not tested on the DNA. TRBV21-1 is assigned pseudogene status. CDR3 length: 16 residues. The DNA for the CDR3 is TGTGCCAGCAGCAAGGGGGGACAGAGGAACACCGGGGAGCTGTTTTTT. It specifies CASSKGGQRNTGELFF.

The chain carries TRBV20-1 and TRBJ2-3; no reliable D call. The CDR3 loop spans 12 amino acids. V was trimmed by 4 bases and J by 1 base, leaving 6 bases between them. Germline loops: CDR1 DFQATT, CDR2 SNEGSKA (reference sequence). The CDR3 here is CSAIGGTDTQYF. DNA for the CDR3: TGCAGTGCTATAGGTGGCACAGATACGCAGTATTTT.